Following are 21 T cell receptor beta chains from one sample sequenced in a study of CD8+ T cells in alopecia areata (dated by TCRdb to 2017 to 2018). Read against the paper, the sample's treatment or condition label means: oral pan-JAK inhibitor, 5-10 mg twice daily. The method behind the library was the immunoSEQ multiplex PCR assay. RNA was extracted from all samples and reverse transcribed into cDNA, which served as template for TCR sequencing. TCRdb obtained this table from immuneACCESS and retained in-frame rearrangements with V and J assigned. These tables miss some clones; where compared with another copy, unresolved V genes account for less than half of the shortfall, and the remainder is unexplained. The sample includes about 190,000 clones, with approximately 67% observed a single time. Clones ranked in the top ten supply approximately 1.4% of the sample. The sequencing used CD4+ T cells sorted from blood, collected around week 50, from a patient treated with tofacitinib. The receptors stem from a human donor with alopecia areata.

The chain couples TRBV6-5 to TRBJ2-4; the D call may be TRBD1 or TRBD2 (6 bases each). V lost 6 bases and J 9 bases, leaving 15 bases between the germline ends. Per the germline V gene, CDR1 is MNHEY and CDR2 is SVGAGI. CDR3 length: 13 amino acids. The CDR3 DNA reads TGTGCCAGCAGGGAGGGGGGTGAAACCATTCAGTACTTC. Protein product: CASREGGETIQYF.

The chain links TRBV5-1 to TRBJ1-2; 12 nucleotides agree with TRBD1. Germline CDR1 and CDR2: SGHRS and YFSETQ. V gave up 4 bases and J gave up 2 bases; unmatched junction bases: 9. This CDR3 region has 17 residues. The CDR3 coding sequence is TGCGCCAGCAGCGGCGGGGACAGGGGGCACACAAACTATGGCTACACCTTC. This sequence encodes CASSGGDRGHTNYGYTF.

The chain couples TRBV29-1 to TRBJ2-7, with D perhaps matching TRBD1 (5 bases). Germline CDR1 is SQVTM and CDR2 is ANQGSEA. The germline V and J ends were trimmed by 5 bases and 5 bases, with 10 bases remaining between them. The length of the CDR3 is 11 residues. DNA of the CDR3: TGCAGCGTTCAGGGTAGGGACGAGCAGTACTTC. Its protein is CSVQGRDEQYF.

The chain couples TRBV19 to TRBJ1-2; TRBD1 agrees at 9 bases. J lost 3 bases, V lost 3 bases, and 8 bases had no gene match. The CDR3 runs 16 residues. Germline V gene data show CDR1 as LNHDA and CDR2 as SQIVND (reference sequence). DNA of the CDR3: TGTGCCAGTAGTATGACACGCACAGGGGGCGACTATGGCTACACCTTC. Protein product: CASSMTRTGGDYGYTF.

V usage is TRBV27 and J usage is TRBJ1-6; D not certain. CDR3 length: 12 residues. Germline CDR1 and CDR2: MNHEY and SMNVEV (reference sequence). V dropped 3 bases and J dropped 8 bases, with 5 bases sitting between them. CDR3 loop: CASSFSHSPLHF. CDR3 nucleotides: TGTGCCAGCAGTTTTTCCCATTCACCCCTCCACTTT.

The chain employs TRBV29-1 and TRBJ2-5; D is possibly TRBD1 (6 bases). The CDR3 contains 12 residues. From germline, CDR1 is SQVTM and CDR2 ANQGSEA. V lost 5 bases and J lost 2, with 9 bases in between. The chain's CDR3 is CSVSRGQETQYF. The CDR3, as DNA: TGCAGCGTTTCCAGGGGTCAAGAGACCCAGTACTTC. Filled out from reference TRBV29-1 and TRBJ2-5, the complete variable domain reads SAVISQKPSRDICQRGTSLTIQCQVDSQVTMMFWYRQQPGQSLTLIATANQGSEATYESGFVIDKFPISRPNLTFSTLTVSNMSPEDSSIYLCSVSRGQETQYFGPGTRLLVL.

The rearrangement links TRBV29-1 to TRBJ1-5, with a tentative D call TRBD1 (5 bases). CDR3 length equals 15 residues. V lost 5 bases, J lost 8 bases, and 22 bases lay in between. Germline V gives CDR1 SQVTM, CDR2 ANQGSEA. CDR3 DNA sequence: TGCAGCGTTAAGGGTAGGGTAGGGGCTGGGGAGCCCCAGCATTTT. Protein: CSVKGRVGAGEPQHF.

A few counts support this clone. The chain combines TRBV4-1 with TRBJ1-5; D may be TRBD1 (5 bases). Germline V gene lookup returns CDR1 MGHRA and CDR2 YSYEKL. The V end lost 4 bases, the J end lost 3 bases, and 13 bases lay between the germline ends. This CDR3 spans 15 amino acids. The CDR3 loop is CASSRTQGDNQPQHF. The CDR3 nucleotides read TGCGCCAGCAGCCGAACCCAAGGGGACAATCAGCCCCAGCATTTT.

This clone occurred a few times. This chain joins TRBV6-1 and TRBJ1-5, with no clear D. Germline loops: CDR1 MNHNS, CDR2 SASEGT. The CDR3 runs 13 residues. Deletions cut 7 bases from V and 7 bases from J, with 14 bases between. This CDR3 reads CASNQGFLQPQHF. CDR3 DNA: TGTGCCAGCAACCAAGGGTTCCTCCAGCCCCAGCATTTT.

This rearrangement joins TRBV5-1 to TRBJ2-5, with 9 bases fitting TRBD2. CDR3 length: 14 amino acids. The J segment lost 4 bases and the V segment lost 4 bases, leaving 5 bases of the junction unmatched. Germline V gene sequence: CDR1 SGHRS, CDR2 YFSETQ. CDR3 sequence: CASSMRGGGETQYF. CDR3 bases: TGCGCCAGCAGCATGCGGGGGGGCGGAGAGACCCAGTACTTC.

The rearrangement joins TRBV5-6 to TRBJ2-4; D is ambiguous. The CDR3 length is 14 residues. V lost 3 bases and J 6 bases, leaving 13 bases between the germline ends. Looked up from germline, CDR1 is SGHDT and CDR2 is YYEEEE. The CDR3 is CASSSYFSGNIQYF. For the CDR3, the DNA is TGTGCCAGCAGCTCCTACTTTTCAGGAAACATTCAGTACTTC.

The genes are TRBV29-1 and TRBJ1-1, with unresolved D. This CDR3 region has 13 residues. The germline V gene encodes CDR1 SQVTM and CDR2 ANQGSEA. This CDR3 reads CSAVRFLNTEAFF. The DNA of the CDR3 is TGCAGTGCAGTACGTTTCCTGAACACTGAAGCTTTCTTT.

The CDR3: CTSSWRGGIVDTQYF. The DNA of the CDR3 is TGCACCAGCAGCTGGCGGGGGGGGATTGTAGATACGCAGTATTTT. The V gene is TRBV1, the J gene TRBJ2-3; TRBD2, the table's D call, was not compared with the DNA. TRBV1 is classified as a pseudogene. CDR3 length: 15 amino acids.

The chain is built from TRBV2 and TRBJ1-6; D is undetermined. CDR1 and CDR2 (germline): SNHLY, FYNNEI. The V end lost 7 bases, the J end lost 7 bases, and 14 bases lay between the germline ends. This CDR3 comprises 14 residues. The CDR3 nucleotides read TGTGCCAGCACTGCCAATGGGCGGAATTCACCCCTCCACTTT. Its translation is CASTANGRNSPLHF.

This clone was detected only a few times. The chain combines TRBV19 with TRBJ2-1; D is perhaps TRBD1 or TRBD2 (5 bases each). Trimming stripped 4 bases from V and 0 bases from J, with 13 bases between. Germline V gene data show CDR1 as LNHDA and CDR2 as SQIVND (reference sequence). This CDR3 is 16 amino acids long. This chain's CDR3 is CASSTPLGVSYNEQFF. CDR3 DNA: TGTGCCAGTAGTACCCCTCTGGGGGTCTCCTACAATGAGCAGTTCTTC.

This clone appeared a few times. The chain employs TRBV20-1 and TRBJ2-5; weak D call: TRBD2 (7 bases). V lost 5 bases to trimming and J lost 10 bases, with 14 bases between them. Germline CDR1 reads DFQATT; CDR2 reads SNEGSKA (reference sequence). The CDR3 length is 11 residues. The CDR3 nucleotides are TGCAGTGCTCCGAGGGGGGGTGACCAGTACTTC. Translated: CSAPRGGDQYF.

The genes are TRBV9 and TRBJ2-1; D ambiguous. CDR3 size: 16 residues. V lost 4 bases and J lost 4, with 18 bases in between. CDR1 SGDLS and CDR2 YYNGEE come from the germline V gene. The CDR3 nucleotides are TGTGCCAGCAGCACCCGGCCCCAAGTACTATACAATGAGCAGTTCTTC. As protein: CASSTRPQVLYNEQFF.

CDR3 nucleotides: TGTGCCAGCAGCCAAGACCCAGGGGCTGGCTATGGCTACACCTTC. It encodes CASSQDPGAGYGYTF. The V call is TRBV14, the J call TRBJ1-2, with D maybe TRBD1 (6 bases). The CDR3 is 15 residues long. The germline V and J ends were trimmed by 0 bases and 4 bases, with 12 bases remaining between them. Germline V lookup: CDR1 SGHDN, CDR2 FVKESK.

The chain has TRBV5-1 and TRBJ1-5; maybe TRBD1 (5 bases). The CDR3 has 13 amino acids. Germline-derived CDR1 and CDR2 are SGHRS and YFSETQ. V was cut by 4 bases and J by 4 bases, with 9 bases left in between. In DNA, the CDR3 is TGCGCCAGCAGCGTGGGGCCGAATCAGCCCCAGCATTTT. This encodes CASSVGPNQPQHF.

This clone was picked up one time. This rearrangement joins TRBV18 to TRBJ2-6, with 10 bases aligning to TRBD2. The CDR3 length is 18 residues. With 5 bases clipped from V and 0 bases from J, the junction kept 7 bases outside the gene matches. Germline V CDR1 and CDR2: KGHSH, LQKENI. DNA for the CDR3: TGTGCCAGCTCAAATACTAGCGGGGTCCTCTCTGGGGCCAACGTCCTGACTTTC. Encoded protein: CASSNTSGVLSGANVLTF.

This clone has a handful of counts. V gene TRBV10-3 combines with J gene TRBJ2-5; D might be TRBD2 (5 bases). V gave up 8 bases and J gave up 4 bases, with 14 bases separating them. In germline, CDR1 is ENHRY, CDR2 SYGVKD. The CDR3 covers 13 residues. CDR3 sequence (DNA): TGTGCCATCTCGGAGGTAGAAAGAGAGACCCAGTACTTC. This encodes CAISEVERETQYF.